What follows is one T cell receptor beta chain and its context. Its antigen is currently unknown. This sample stems from a study of cytomegalovirus exposure and HLA in healthy donors. It was with 60 Vbeta and 13 Jbeta primers that the PCR ran. Method: immunoSEQ multiplex PCR; TCRdb's copy keeps in-frame clones and lacks some. The sample yields approximately 93,000 clones, approximately 80% seen once. Germline assignment: CDR1 SGHAT and CDR2 FQNNGV. V trimming: 5 bases; J trimming: 2 bases; junction bases outside the gene matches: 5. This CDR3 spans 14 amino acids. The study's findings and limits: The analysis excluded some indistinguishable V segments, including TRBV6-2 and TRBV6-3.

What was sequenced was PBMCs. The TCR was taken from a man between 50 and 59 years old in good health and CMV-seronegative. The chain has TRBV11-2 and TRBJ2-5; 7 bases match TRBD2. CDR3 in DNA: TGTGCCAGCAGCAATCAGCGGGATCAAGAGACCCAGTACTTC. As protein: CASSNQRDQETQYF.